One sample yielded the 20 T cell receptor beta chains listed below, sequenced in a study of blood T cell repertoires in COVID-19. Produced via immunoSEQ multiplex PCR; TCRdb's table is partial and in-frame only. The repertoire holds around 70,000 clones, with around 80% as singletons. The sample was peripheral blood. These receptors were collected from a woman aged 55-69 years with acute or convalescent COVID-19.

Of note for this clone: The sample has other DNA sequences that encode this CDR3 too. The chain employs TRBV9 and TRBJ1-4; TRBD1 matches at 10 bases. The CDR3 contains 15 residues. Unmatched junction bases numbered 3, after V lost 0 bases and J lost 7 bases. From germline, CDR1 is SGDLS and CDR2 YYNGEE. The CDR3 bases are TGTGCCAGCAGCGTAGAGGGACAGGGGCGTGAAAAACTGTTTTTT. This sequence encodes CASSVEGQGREKLFF.

This clone was detected once. The chain recombines TRBV6-5 with TRBJ1-2; 7 nucleotides line up with TRBD1. The CDR3 length is 15 residues. Unmatched junction bases numbered 7, after V lost 2 bases and J lost 4 bases. Germline-derived CDR1 and CDR2 are MNHEY and SVGAGI. The CDR3 nucleotides are TGTGCCAGCAGTTACATCGGGACAGAGCCCTATGGCTACACCTTC. Amino acids: CASSYIGTEPYGYTF.

The CDR3 DNA reads TGTGCCAGCAGCCAAGAAGGACTAGCGGGCATCAGCGATGAGCAGTTCTTC. Protein sequence: CASSQEGLAGISDEQFF. V gene TRBV3-1 (or the pseudogene TRBV3-2) combines with J gene TRBJ2-1, with 11 nucleotides matching TRBD2. CDR1 and CDR2 (germline): LGHDT, YNNKEL (reference sequence). V shed 0 bases, J shed 8 bases, and the junction held 9 bases outside the gene matches. The CDR3 is 17 amino acids.

This chain joins TRBV9 and TRBJ1-1; weak D call: TRBD1 (5 bases). This CDR3 region has 13 residues. V shed 0 bases and J shed 10 bases, with 13 bases lying between them. Germline lookup yields CDR1 SGDLS and CDR2 YYNGEE. CDR3 region: CASSVGSQGGAFF. For the CDR3, the DNA is TGTGCCAGCAGCGTAGGGAGCCAGGGTGGAGCTTTCTTT. The variable domain in full, with the rest retrieved from reference TRBV9 and TRBJ1-1, is DSGVTQTPKHLITATGQRVTLRCSPRSGDLSVYWYQQSLDQGLQFLIQYYNGEERAKGNILERFSAQQFPDLHSELNLSSLELGDSALYFCASSVGSQGGAFFGQGTRLTVV.

The CDR3 sequence is CATSRTAFGGEAFF. Here the CDR3 DNA reads TGTGCCACCAGCAGGACAGCGTTTGGGGGAGAAGCTTTCTTT. This chain joins TRBV24-1 and TRBJ1-1; D may be TRBD1 (6 bases). V lost 7 bases and J lost 8, with 19 bases in between. The CDR3 is 14 residues long. Germline CDR1 reads KGHDR; CDR2 reads SFDVKD.

The chain has TRBV18 and TRBJ2-2; 7 positions agree with TRBD1. The CDR3 covers 14 residues. Germline CDR1 KGHSH, CDR2 LQKENI. Germline trimming cut 1 base from V and 7 bases from J; bases unmatched to any gene: 3. DNA of the CDR3: TGTGCCAGCTCACCACAGGGGGCAATCGGGGAGCTGTTTTTT. It is translated as CASSPQGAIGELFF.

The rearrangement uses TRBV7-2 and TRBJ2-2; the D gene is possibly TRBD1 (6 bases). V was trimmed by 3 bases and J by 0 bases, leaving 11 bases between them. Germline V gene sequence: CDR1 SGHTA, CDR2 FQGNSA. The CDR3 length is 16 residues. CDR3 loop: CASSFRQGPNTGELFF. In DNA form, the CDR3 reads TGTGCCAGCAGCTTTAGGCAGGGGCCGAACACCGGGGAGCTGTTTTTT. The full variable domain, in which reference TRBV7-2 and TRBJ2-2 provide the parts outside the CDR3, is GAGVSQSPSNKVTEKGKDVELRCDPISGHTALYWYRQSLGQGLEFLIYFQGNSAPDKSGLPSDRFSAERTGGSVSTLTIQRTQQEDSAVYLCASSFRQGPNTGELFFGEGSRLTVL.

This sequence joins TRBV30 and TRBJ1-1, with 8 bases aligning to TRBD1. CDR1 GTSNPN and CDR2 SVGIG come from the germline V gene (reference sequence). Losses at the gene ends were 0 bases for V and 6 bases for J; bases not matched to a gene: 9. CDR3 size: 15 residues. The CDR3 DNA reads as TGTGCCTGGAGTGTCCCAGGCAGGGGGCTCTCTGAAGCTTTCTTT. Its translation is CAWSVPGRGLSEAFF. Looking up the rest from reference TRBV30 and TRBJ1-1 gives the full variable domain: SQTIHQWPATLVQPVGSPLSLECTVEGTSNPNLYWYRQAAGRGLQLLFYSVGIGQISSEVPQNLSASRPQDRQFILSSKKLLLSDSGFYLCAWSVPGRGLSEAFFGQGTRLTVV.

The V gene is TRBV11-2, the J gene TRBJ1-4; no definite D call. V gave up 3 bases and J gave up 6 bases, with 8 bases separating them. The CDR3 consists of 13 residues. Germline values: CDR1 SGHAT, CDR2 FQNNGV. The CDR3 DNA follows: TGTGCCAGCAGCTTCAATAGTTATGAAAAACTGTTTTTT. This sequence encodes CASSFNSYEKLFF.

V and J are TRBV11-2 and TRBJ2-7; 13 bases match TRBD2. Germline CDR1 is SGHAT and CDR2 is FQNNGV. This CDR3 spans 16 amino acids. The ends lost 3 bases at V and 7 bases at J; junction bases unmatched: 9. In nucleotides, the CDR3 is TGTGCCAGCAGCTTGAGTCCCGGGACTAGCGGGGTTGAGCAGTACTTC. Protein product: CASSLSPGTSGVEQYF.

The V call is TRBV5-5, the J call TRBJ1-6; D possibly corresponds to TRBD1 (5 bases). The CDR3 length is 13 residues. The germline CDR1 and CDR2 sequences are SGHKS and YYEKEE (reference sequence). V lost 5 bases and J lost 2, with 5 bases in between. The CDR3 DNA sequence: TGTGCCAGCAGGACAGCCTATAATTCACCCCTCCACTTT. It specifies CASRTAYNSPLHF.

The J gene is TRBJ2-7, the V gene TRBV11-2, with TRBD2 matching 7 bases. The CDR3 spans 14 residues. Germline V CDR1 and CDR2: SGHAT, FQNNGV. Trimming at V came to 5 bases and at J to 0 bases, leaving 4 bases not matched to a gene. The CDR3 spells CASSPSGSSYEQYF. The CDR3 DNA reads TGTGCCAGCAGCCCTAGCGGCTCCTCCTACGAGCAGTACTTC.

J is TRBJ1-6 and V is TRBV28, with a weak D call TRBD1 (5 bases). Germline V gene lookup returns CDR1 MDHEN and CDR2 SYDVKM. This CDR3 region has 17 residues. Trimming cost V 4 bases and J 8 bases, with 21 bases left between them. This chain's CDR3 is CASSSSERQIWDSPLHF. The CDR3 bases are TGTGCCAGCAGTTCCTCCGAGCGACAGATTTGGGATTCACCCCTCCACTTT. The variable domain in full, with the rest retrieved from reference TRBV28 and TRBJ1-6, is DVKVTQSSRYLVKRTGEKVFLECVQDMDHENMFWYRQDPGLGLRLIYFSYDVKMKEKGDIPEGYSVSREKKERFSLILESASTNQTSMYLCASSSSERQIWDSPLHFGNGTRLTVT.

The CDR3 sequence is CASSGGGIGYEQYV. Written as DNA, the CDR3 is TGTGCCAGCAGTGGGGGGGGCATCGGGTACGAGCAGTACGTC. The chain joins TRBV2 to TRBJ2-7; D might be TRBD2 (7 bases). This CDR3 is 14 amino acids long. Deletions cut 4 bases from V and 4 bases from J, with 14 bases between. Germline V lookup: CDR1 SNHLY, CDR2 FYNNEI.

The chain combines TRBV5-1 with TRBJ1-2; 8 nucleotides line up with TRBD1. V lost 0 bases and J lost 7; bases outside the gene matches: 14. The V gene's germline CDR1 is SGHRS and CDR2 YFSETQ. The CDR3 has 17 residues. The CDR3 protein is CASSLAGQGQGGGGYTF. In DNA form, the CDR3 reads TGCGCCAGCAGCTTGGCCGGACAGGGACAAGGAGGGGGTGGCTACACCTTC.

The DNA for the CDR3 is TGTGCCAGCAGCCAAGATATAGGGACTACAAACACAGATACGCAGTATTTT. Its protein product is CASSQDIGTTNTDTQYF. This chain joins TRBV4-2 and TRBJ2-3, with 7 bases matching TRBD2. CDR1 and CDR2 (germline): LGHNA, YNFKEQ. Trimming removed 0 bases from V and 2 bases from J; junction bases left unmatched: 8. The CDR3 runs 17 residues.

The chain combines TRBV20-1 with TRBJ2-7, with no clear D. Germline CDR1 DFQATT, CDR2 SNEGSKA (reference sequence). The ends were cut back, 3 bases at V and 5 bases at J, with 17 bases in the middle. The CDR3 length is 14 residues. The DNA of the CDR3 is TGCAGTGCTAGTATACGGGTCGGTTTGAACGAGCAGTACTTC. Protein product: CSASIRVGLNEQYF.

The V call is TRBV5-6, the J call TRBJ2-5, with D possibly matching TRBD2 (6 bases). The V gene's germline CDR1 is SGHDT and CDR2 YYEEEE. Trimming removed 1 base from V and 1 base from J, with 20 bases in between. The CDR3 extends over 18 amino acids. CDR3 amino acids: CASSLIGGQSSGQETQYF. CDR3 in DNA: TGTGCCAGCAGCTTGATCGGCGGTCAGAGTAGCGGCCAAGAGACCCAGTACTTC.

The rearrangement uses TRBV29-1 and TRBJ1-1; D gene uncertain. Germline V gene lookup returns CDR1 SQVTM and CDR2 ANQGSEA. This CDR3 is built from 14 residues. V lost 4 bases to trimming and J lost 4 bases, with 16 bases between them. The CDR3 sequence: CSVGHTASFTEAFF. In DNA, the CDR3 is TGCAGCGTTGGTCACACAGCTTCGTTCACTGAAGCTTTCTTT.

The chain is built from TRBV12-3 or TRBV12-4 and TRBJ1-1; D is uncertain. The CDR3 has 12 residues. Deletions cut 2 bases from V and 3 bases from J, with 4 bases between. The CDR3 region is CASSLPYTEAFF. CDR3 nucleotides: TGTGCCAGCAGTTTACCCTACACTGAAGCTTTCTTT.